This T cell receptor (beta chain) was sequenced in a study of tumor-infiltrating lymphocytes in primary liver carcinoma. Looking at the study overall: The study included patients who were men and women aged 30 to 69 years.

TCR beta cDNA came from about 470 ng total RNA, primed with a constant-region primer. It was through three nested multiplex PCR rounds of slightly modified ARM-PCR that TCR beta libraries arose. Amplification in the first two PCR rounds was performed using TRBV1-TRBV30 forward primers and a C-beta reverse primer for roughly 9 cycles each. TCRdb redid the calling of the multiplex PCR reads with MiXCR, one entry per CDR3 protein. The sample has tens of thousands of distinct CDR3 sequences, 60% to 75% seen once. Bulk tissue was left unsorted, and RNA and DNA were co-extracted from about 21-30 mg of it. Five separate regions were sampled from each tumor. Trimming pared 5 bases from V and 0 bases from J, leaving 11 bases between. The CDR3 is made up of 13 amino acids. Germline lookup yields CDR1 SQVTM and CDR2 ANQGSEA. The table lists this clonotype with many counts.

The receptor's source is a man aged 35 to 55 with primary liver carcinoma and hepatitis B virus infection. The chain couples TRBV29-1 to TRBJ2-7; TRBD2 might be the D (6 bases). The specimen was liver tumor tissue from sampling region 4. Subset denoted: tumor region T4, right-lateral pole. The CDR3 spells CSVREAGSYEQYF. The CDR3, as DNA: TGCAGCGTTCGGGAAGCGGGCTCCTACGAGCAGTACTTC.